The source of this TCR beta chain is a study of blood T cell repertoires in COVID-19. Study background: Samples came from the United States, Italy and Spain, spanning acute and convalescent COVID-19. T cells, B-cell-depleted T cells, or PBMCs supplied cDNA or gDNA.

Original processing methods: Counts of nucleated cells, estimated from reference gene primer amplification, were obtained. This table comes from immunoSEQ multiplex PCR, and its TCRdb copy is limited to in-frame clones, with some not included. V, J and clone size are those of that table, while D and trimming were read from the DNA. The sample carries about 75,000 clones, 80% to 95% recorded once. V dropped 0 bases and J dropped 6 bases, with 17 bases sitting between them. CDR1 is SGHRS, CDR2 YFSETQ, per germline. The CDR3 loop spans 16 amino acids. This receptor was taken from a human donor in a cohort sampled during active COVID-19. The chain uses TRBV5-1 and TRBJ2-3; D is unresolved. Sequencing input: peripheral blood. The CDR3 DNA sequence: TGCGCCAGCAGCTTGGGGCTTAACGTGCCGAGGGATACGCAGTATTTT. Amino acid sequence: CASSLGLNVPRDTQYF. The entire variable domain, with the rest obtained from reference TRBV5-1 and TRBJ2-3, is as follows: KAGVTQTPRYLIKTRGQQVTLSCSPISGHRSVSWYQQTPGQGLQFLFEYFSETQRNKGNFPGRFSGRQFSNSRSEMNVSTLELGDSALYLCASSLGLNVPRDTQYFGPGTRLTVL.